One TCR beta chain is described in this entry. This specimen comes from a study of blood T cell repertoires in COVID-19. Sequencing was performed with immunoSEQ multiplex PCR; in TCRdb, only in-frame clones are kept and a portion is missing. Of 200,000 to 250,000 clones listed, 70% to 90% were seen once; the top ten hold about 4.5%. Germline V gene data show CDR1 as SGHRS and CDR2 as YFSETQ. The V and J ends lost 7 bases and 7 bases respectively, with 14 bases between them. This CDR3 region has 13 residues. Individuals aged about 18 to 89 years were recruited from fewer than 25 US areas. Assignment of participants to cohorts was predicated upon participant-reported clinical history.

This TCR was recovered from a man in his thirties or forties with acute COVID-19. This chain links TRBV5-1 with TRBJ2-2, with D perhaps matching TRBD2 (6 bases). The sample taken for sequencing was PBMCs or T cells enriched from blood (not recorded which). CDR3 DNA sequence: TGCGCCAGCGCGGAGCCGGGAGTCGGGGAGCTGTTTTTT. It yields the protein CASAEPGVGELFF.